This is a list of T cell receptor beta chains from one sample in a study of blood T cell repertoires in COVID-19. Measured with immunoSEQ multiplex PCR; TCRdb has only the in-frame clones, and not every one. The sample shows about 59,000 clones, roughly 90% of them seen only once. Sequencing was carried out using peripheral blood. All receptors come from a man older than 75 in a cohort sampled during active COVID-19. Each CDR3 is given with its conserved first and last residue. The order of the fields is V gene, CDR3 length, clone size, D gene, J gene, CDR3 DNA, CDR3 protein. D genes are given only for firm matches. A row's size may be missing; if present it is once, few, many or a size class.

v_call: TRBV6-5; cdr3_length: 14; clone_size: .; d_call: TRBD1; j_call: TRBJ1-2; cdr3_nt: TGTGCCAGCAGCCCCCAGACAGGGGGCTTTGGCTACACCTTC; cdr3_aa: CASSPQTGGFGYTF
v_call: TRBV30; cdr3_length: 12; clone_size: few; d_call: .; j_call: TRBJ1-3; cdr3_nt: TGTGCCTGGACTAACTCTGGAAACACCATATATTTT; cdr3_aa: CAWTNSGNTIYF
v_call: TRBV5-4; cdr3_length: 18; clone_size: few; d_call: TRBD2; j_call: TRBJ2-3; cdr3_nt: TGTGCCAGCAGCTTGGAGGGGCAAGCGGGACGATCCCCAGATACGCAGTATTTT; cdr3_aa: CASSLEGQAGRSPDTQYF
v_call: TRBV14; cdr3_length: 19; clone_size: .; d_call: TRBD2; j_call: TRBJ2-7; cdr3_nt: TGTGCCAGCAGCCCGCTCGTTTCGGGACTAGCGGGAGGTCGCCACGAGCAGTACTTC; cdr3_aa: CASSPLVSGLAGGRHEQYF
v_call: TRBV11-2; cdr3_length: 15; clone_size: .; d_call: TRBD1; j_call: TRBJ2-7; cdr3_nt: TGTGCCAGCAGCCCGACGGACAGGGGGGGATACGAGCAGTACTTC; cdr3_aa: CASSPTDRGGYEQYF
v_call: TRBV5-1; cdr3_length: 15; clone_size: .; d_call: TRBD2; j_call: TRBJ2-1; cdr3_nt: TGCGCCAGCAGCGTTAGCGGGGCGTCCTACAATGAGCAGTTCTTC; cdr3_aa: CASSVSGASYNEQFF
v_call: TRBV25-1; cdr3_length: 14; clone_size: .; d_call: .; j_call: TRBJ1-2; cdr3_nt: TGTGCCAGCAGTGAATCGGCGGCTACCTATGGCTACACCTTC; cdr3_aa: CASSESAATYGYTF
v_call: TRBV12-3/TRBV12-4; cdr3_length: 13; clone_size: .; d_call: TRBD1; j_call: TRBJ1-1; cdr3_nt: TGTGCCAGCACTCCGACAGGGGAAACTGAAGCTTTCTTT; cdr3_aa: CASTPTGETEAFF
v_call: TRBV19; cdr3_length: 13; clone_size: .; d_call: TRBD2; j_call: TRBJ2-3; cdr3_nt: TGTGCCAGTAGGACTAGCGGCACAGATACGCAGTATTTT; cdr3_aa: CASRTSGTDTQYF
v_call: TRBV3-1/TRBV3-2; cdr3_length: 17; clone_size: .; d_call: TRBD2; j_call: TRBJ2-1; cdr3_nt: TGTGCCAGCAGCCTCCTAGCGGGGGCGCCCCTAGGCAGTGAGCAGTTCTTC; cdr3_aa: CASSLLAGAPLGSEQFF
v_call: TRBV5-1; cdr3_length: 14; clone_size: .; d_call: .; j_call: TRBJ2-4; cdr3_nt: TGCGCCAGCAGCTTGGTCGGGGGGCGGAACATTCAGTACTTC; cdr3_aa: CASSLVGGRNIQYF
v_call: TRBV19; cdr3_length: 16; clone_size: .; d_call: TRBD1; j_call: TRBJ1-1; cdr3_nt: TGTGCCAGTAGGGGAGGACAGGGGGCGCCGGGTACTGAAGCTTTCTTT; cdr3_aa: CASRGGQGAPGTEAFF
v_call: TRBV5-1; cdr3_length: 14; clone_size: .; d_call: .; j_call: TRBJ2-7; cdr3_nt: TGCGCCAGCAGCTTGGTCCCAAACTCCTACGAGCAGTACTTC; cdr3_aa: CASSLVPNSYEQYF
v_call: TRBV6-1; cdr3_length: 16; clone_size: .; d_call: TRBD2; j_call: TRBJ2-3; cdr3_nt: TGTGCCAGCAGTGAGTTTCCGGGGGGAAGCACAGATACGCAGTATTTT; cdr3_aa: CASSEFPGGSTDTQYF
v_call: TRBV29-1; cdr3_length: 12; clone_size: few; d_call: .; j_call: TRBJ1-5; cdr3_nt: TGCAGCGTTGCCTGGGGAGGGCAGCCCCAGCATTTT; cdr3_aa: CSVAWGGQPQHF
v_call: TRBV10-1; cdr3_length: 13; clone_size: .; d_call: .; j_call: TRBJ2-7; cdr3_nt: TGCGCCAGCAGTGATTCAGGGTTCTACGAGCAGTACTTC; cdr3_aa: CASSDSGFYEQYF
v_call: TRBV19; cdr3_length: 13; clone_size: .; d_call: .; j_call: TRBJ1-5; cdr3_nt: TGTGCCAGTACAGACAGCCTCAATCAGCCCCAGCATTTT; cdr3_aa: CASTDSLNQPQHF
v_call: TRBV11-2; cdr3_length: 15; clone_size: .; d_call: TRBD2; j_call: TRBJ2-5; cdr3_nt: TGTGCCAGCAGCTTACGCGGCGGGGGAACTGAGGCCCAGTACTTC; cdr3_aa: CASSLRGGGTEAQYF
v_call: TRBV28; cdr3_length: 14; clone_size: .; d_call: TRBD1; j_call: TRBJ1-1; cdr3_nt: TGTGCCAGCAGTTCTGGACAGGGAGGGGCTGAAGCTTTCTTT; cdr3_aa: CASSSGQGGAEAFF
v_call: TRBV7-2; cdr3_length: 15; clone_size: .; d_call: .; j_call: TRBJ1-5; cdr3_nt: TGTGCCAGCAGCGCCAACAGGGTCGGGAATCAGCCCCAGCATTTT; cdr3_aa: CASSANRVGNQPQHF
v_call: TRBV6-1; cdr3_length: 14; clone_size: .; d_call: .; j_call: TRBJ1-6; cdr3_nt: TGTGCCAGCAGTGAATGGCAGGGAAATTCACCCCTCCACTTT; cdr3_aa: CASSEWQGNSPLHF
v_call: TRBV10-1; cdr3_length: 17; clone_size: .; d_call: TRBD2; j_call: TRBJ2-5; cdr3_nt: TGCGCCAGCAGTGAAACGGGACTAGCGGGAAGTGTCGAGACCCAGTACTTC; cdr3_aa: CASSETGLAGSVETQYF
v_call: TRBV6-2/TRBV6-3; cdr3_length: 14; clone_size: .; d_call: TRBD2; j_call: TRBJ2-3; cdr3_nt: TGTGCCAGCAGTCTCGCGGGGGGCCCAGATACGCAGTATTTT; cdr3_aa: CASSLAGGPDTQYF
v_call: TRBV9; cdr3_length: 15; clone_size: once; d_call: TRBD2; j_call: TRBJ2-7; cdr3_nt: TGTGCCAGCAGCGTAGGGCCAGCGGGGGGTTGGGAGCAGTACTTC; cdr3_aa: CASSVGPAGGWEQYF
v_call: TRBV29-1; cdr3_length: 13; clone_size: .; d_call: .; j_call: TRBJ1-2; cdr3_nt: TGCAGCGTTGATCTACGTCCCGATCGGGGCTACACCTTC; cdr3_aa: CSVDLRPDRGYTF
v_call: TRBV2; cdr3_length: 14; clone_size: .; d_call: .; j_call: TRBJ1-5; cdr3_nt: TGTGCCAGCAGTGCGGCGGCGGGTAATCAGCCCCAGCATTTT; cdr3_aa: CASSAAAGNQPQHF
v_call: TRBV3-1/TRBV3-2; cdr3_length: 13; clone_size: .; d_call: TRBD1; j_call: TRBJ1-1; cdr3_nt: TGTGCCAGCAGCCAACACCTCAGGGGGACGGCTTTCTTT; cdr3_aa: CASSQHLRGTAFF
v_call: TRBV10-1; cdr3_length: 13; clone_size: once; d_call: .; j_call: TRBJ1-1; cdr3_nt: TGCGCCAGCCGAGGATCAGAGGGCACTGAAGCTTTCTTT; cdr3_aa: CASRGSEGTEAFF
v_call: TRBV5-1; cdr3_length: 14; clone_size: .; d_call: .; j_call: TRBJ2-7; cdr3_nt: TGCGCCAGCAGCTTGCAGGGGCTTCCTAGGGAGCAGTACTTC; cdr3_aa: CASSLQGLPREQYF
v_call: TRBV27; cdr3_length: 14; clone_size: once; d_call: .; j_call: TRBJ1-2; cdr3_nt: TGTGCCAGCAGCGGCGCTGGGGGCCGGAGGGGCTACACCTTC; cdr3_aa: CASSGAGGRRGYTF
v_call: TRBV3-1/TRBV3-2; cdr3_length: 14; clone_size: .; d_call: .; j_call: TRBJ1-3; cdr3_nt: TGTGCCAGCAGCGAAGGACGGGGAAGAAACACCATATATTTT; cdr3_aa: CASSEGRGRNTIYF
v_call: TRBV7-8; cdr3_length: 15; clone_size: .; d_call: TRBD1; j_call: TRBJ1-2; cdr3_nt: TGTGCCAGCAGCTCCCGGACAGGGGGCCCCTATGGCTACACCTTC; cdr3_aa: CASSSRTGGPYGYTF
v_call: TRBV2; cdr3_length: 12; clone_size: .; d_call: .; j_call: TRBJ2-7; cdr3_nt: TGTGCCAGCAGGGAGGGGGCATACGAGCAGTACTTC; cdr3_aa: CASREGAYEQYF
v_call: TRBV2; cdr3_length: 13; clone_size: .; d_call: .; j_call: TRBJ2-7; cdr3_nt: TGTGCCAGCAAAAGAACTTTTACCTACGAGCAGTACTTC; cdr3_aa: CASKRTFTYEQYF
v_call: TRBV5-1; cdr3_length: 15; clone_size: .; d_call: .; j_call: TRBJ2-7; cdr3_nt: TGCGCCAGCAGCTTGGCCCGCTCTCCCGAGGGCGAGCAGTACTTC; cdr3_aa: CASSLARSPEGEQYF
v_call: TRBV9; cdr3_length: 14; clone_size: .; d_call: TRBD1; j_call: TRBJ2-1; cdr3_nt: TGTGCCAGCAGCGCTTTGGGACAGCGAAATGAGCAGTTCTTC; cdr3_aa: CASSALGQRNEQFF
v_call: TRBV6-6; cdr3_length: 15; clone_size: .; d_call: TRBD1; j_call: TRBJ2-2; cdr3_nt: TGTGCCAGCAGTCACCGACAGGGTTACACCGGGGAGCTGTTTTTT; cdr3_aa: CASSHRQGYTGELFF
v_call: TRBV2; cdr3_length: 16; clone_size: .; d_call: TRBD2; j_call: TRBJ2-7; cdr3_nt: TGTGCCAGCAGTGAGCCTAGCGGGGGGCTCTCCTACGAGCAGTACTTC; cdr3_aa: CASSEPSGGLSYEQYF
v_call: TRBV2; cdr3_length: 16; clone_size: .; d_call: TRBD2; j_call: TRBJ2-3; cdr3_nt: TGTGCCAGCAGTCGGACTAGCGGGGGTCCCACAGATACGCAGTATTTT; cdr3_aa: CASSRTSGGPTDTQYF
v_call: TRBV10-3; cdr3_length: 14; clone_size: few; d_call: .; j_call: TRBJ1-3; cdr3_nt: TGTGCCATCAGAAACCTTCCGGAGGGAAACACCATATATTTT; cdr3_aa: CAIRNLPEGNTIYF
v_call: TRBV6-5; cdr3_length: 16; clone_size: once; d_call: .; j_call: TRBJ1-3; cdr3_nt: TGTGCCAGCAGTTACTCCGGGGGGCTTATTGGAAACACCATATATTTT; cdr3_aa: CASSYSGGLIGNTIYF
v_call: TRBV3-1/TRBV3-2; cdr3_length: 15; clone_size: .; d_call: .; j_call: TRBJ1-3; cdr3_nt: TGTGCCAGCAGCGCGGAACAGGGATTTGAAAACACCATATATTTT; cdr3_aa: CASSAEQGFENTIYF
v_call: TRBV30; cdr3_length: 16; clone_size: once; d_call: TRBD1; j_call: TRBJ1-5; cdr3_nt: TGTGCCTGGAGTAGGACCGGGACAGGGAGCAATCAGCCCCAGCATTTT; cdr3_aa: CAWSRTGTGSNQPQHF
v_call: TRBV5-8; cdr3_length: 15; clone_size: .; d_call: .; j_call: TRBJ2-1; cdr3_nt: TGTGCCAGCAGCTTGGAGGGGGAGGGATCCAATGAGCAGTTCTTC; cdr3_aa: CASSLEGEGSNEQFF